These 19 T cell receptor beta chains came from one sample sequenced in a study of identical twins. One entry per CDR3 protein, called by TCRdb with MiXCR from the 5' RACE reads. The sample carries 400,000 to 550,000 distinct CDR3 sequences, 13% to 15% recorded once. The data also belong to a second study, concerning yellow fever vaccine responses in identical twins.

Sequencing was performed on CD4+ T cells sorted from blood. These receptors all stem from a young woman in good health.

The chain combines TRBV27 with TRBJ2-7; D is unclear. V shed 5 bases and J shed 3 bases, with 8 bases lying between them. The CDR3 length is 12 residues. Germline CDR1 reads MNHEY; CDR2 reads SMNVEV (reference sequence). The DNA for the CDR3 is TGTGCCAGCAGTGTAAAGGGCTACGAGCAGTACTTC. Amino acid sequence: CASSVKGYEQYF.

This clonotype showed up just a few times. This chain uses TRBV5-1 with TRBJ2-7; possible D gene TRBD1, 6 bases. Germline V CDR1 and CDR2: SGHRS, YFSETQ. Trimming took off 2 bases at V and 3 bases at J, with 12 bases between the two ends. The CDR3 runs 14 residues. CDR3 protein: CASSFARGDYEQYF. The CDR3 DNA reads as TGCGCCAGCAGCTTCGCCAGGGGCGACTACGAGCAGTACTTC.

The chain recombines TRBV28 with TRBJ1-5, with D unclear. V was cut by 6 bases and J by 3 bases, with 15 bases left in between. CDR3 size: 15 residues. Germline-derived CDR1 and CDR2 are MDHEN and SYDVKM. In nucleotides, the CDR3 is TGTGCCAGCAGGTTGAGTGGCGTTTACAATCAGCCCCAGCATTTT. Amino acids: CASRLSGVYNQPQHF.

Ten or more counts support this clonotype. The chain employs TRBV7-2 and TRBJ2-1; possibly TRBD1 or TRBD2 for D (5 bases each). The V end lost 2 bases, the J end lost 3 bases, and 11 bases lay between the germline ends. Germline CDR1 reads SGHTA; CDR2 reads FQGNSA. CDR3 length equals 15 residues. The DNA for the CDR3 is TGTGCCAGCAGCTTACAATCGGGGCTCTACAATGAGCAGTTCTTC. This codes for CASSLQSGLYNEQFF.

V usage is TRBV5-1 and J usage is TRBJ2-1, with TRBD1 matching over 12 bases. The CDR3 runs to 14 residues. V was clipped by 3 bases and J by 8 bases; unmatched bases: 3. Germline CDR1 is SGHRS and CDR2 is YFSETQ. In DNA form, the CDR3 reads TGCGCCAGCAGCTCGGGACAGGGGGCGGATGAGCAGTTCTTC. It is translated as CASSSGQGADEQFF.

The V and J genes are TRBV15 and TRBJ2-5; unclear D gene. The germline V and J ends were trimmed by 2 bases and 3 bases, with 7 bases remaining between them. The CDR3 consists of 13 residues. Germline values: CDR1 LNHNV, CDR2 YYDKDF (reference sequence). The CDR3 nucleotides are TGTGCCACCAGCAGAAAGTGGGAAGAGACCCAGTACTTC. Translating it yields CATSRKWEETQYF.

J is TRBJ2-3 and V is TRBV5-5; tentative D call: TRBD2 (6 bases). Germline lookup yields CDR1 SGHKS and CDR2 YYEKEE (reference sequence). V was trimmed by 1 base and J by 5 bases, leaving 14 bases between them. The CDR3 has 15 residues. This CDR3 is CASSLLTAGGDTQYF. In DNA, the CDR3 is TGTGCCAGCAGCTTGCTTACCGCCGGGGGAGATACGCAGTATTTT.

This clonotype was found a few times. The chain carries TRBV10-3 and TRBJ2-1; the match to TRBD1 covers 7 bases. V lost 4 bases and J lost 4; bases outside the gene matches: 16. Germline V gene sequence: CDR1 ENHRY, CDR2 SYGVKD. The CDR3 has 18 residues. CDR3 in amino acids: CAISGSGQPGQKYNEQFF. CDR3 sequence (DNA): TGTGCCATCAGTGGATCGGGCCAACCGGGACAGAAATACAATGAGCAGTTCTTC.

The rearrangement uses TRBV10-3 and TRBJ2-7; D may be TRBD1 (5 bases). This CDR3 has 13 amino acids. Deletions cut 2 bases from V and 3 bases from J, with 8 bases between. The germline V gene has CDR1 ENHRY and CDR2 SYGVKD. The DNA of the CDR3 is TGTGCCATCAGTGAGCCAGGGAACTACGAGCAGTACTTC. Its protein product is CAISEPGNYEQYF.

The chain employs TRBV28 and TRBJ2-5; TRBD2 matches at 12 bases. After removal of 5 bases from V and 1 base from J, the junction contained 14 bases not matched to a gene. This CDR3 is built from 19 residues. Germline CDR1 and CDR2: MDHEN and SYDVKM. The CDR3 DNA reads as TGTGCCAGCAGTCCAAATGTGGCTAGCGGGAGGGCCATCCAAGAGACCCAGTACTTC. Its protein is CASSPNVASGRAIQETQYF.

This clonotype was counted a few times. The V gene is TRBV24-1, the J gene TRBJ2-7; TRBD1 matches 8 bases. CDR3 length: 15 amino acids. Per germline, CDR1 KGHDR and CDR2 SFDVKD. The V segment lost 4 bases and the J segment 9 bases; nucleotides outside the gene matches: 13. The CDR3 region is CATSDPGTGLKGQYF. The CDR3 DNA sequence: TGTGCCACCAGTGACCCCGGGACAGGCCTGAAAGGGCAGTACTTC.

This clonotype was observed a handful of times. The V gene is TRBV7-2, the J gene TRBJ2-3; 8 nucleotides match TRBD1. Germline CDR1 SGHTA, CDR2 FQGNSA. Trimming cost V 2 bases and J 5 bases; bases outside gene matches: 9. The CDR3 has 16 amino acids. The CDR3 reads CASSLLATGVQDTQYF. CDR3 nucleotide sequence: TGTGCCAGCAGCTTACTAGCGACAGGGGTTCAAGATACGCAGTATTTT.

This clonotype has ten or more counts. The chain joins TRBV4-3 to TRBJ2-7; D gene unclear. There are 14 residues in the CDR3. Trimming left V 0 bases short and J 2 bases short, with 8 bases between. Germline V CDR1 and CDR2: LGHNA, YSLEER. As DNA, the CDR3 is TGCGCCAGCAGCCAAGAAGGACGGGCCTACGAGCAGTACTTC. Amino acid sequence: CASSQEGRAYEQYF.

This clonotype turned up a few times. This chain joins TRBV29-1 and TRBJ2-5; tentatively, D is TRBD1 (6 bases). CDR3 length: 13 residues. Trimming pared 1 base from V and 3 bases from J, leaving 9 bases between. Germline CDR1 is SQVTM and CDR2 is ANQGSEA. Here the CDR3 DNA reads TGCAGCGTTGAAGTTTCAGGGGAAGAGACCCAGTACTTC. This gives the protein CSVEVSGEETQYF. The whole variable domain, filled in from reference TRBV29-1 and TRBJ2-5, reads SAVISQKPSRDICQRGTSLTIQCQVDSQVTMMFWYRQQPGQSLTLIATANQGSEATYESGFVIDKFPISRPNLTFSTLTVSNMSPEDSSIYLCSVEVSGEETQYFGPGTRLLVL.

This clonotype was found a few times. The chain recombines TRBV7-2 with TRBJ2-3, with 7 bases lining up with TRBD2. V shed 4 bases and J 4 bases; nucleotides not matched to a gene: 11. Germline V lookup: CDR1 SGHTA, CDR2 FQGNSA. This CDR3 has 16 amino acids. CDR3 nucleotide sequence: TGTGCCAGCAGCTCTTCAGCGGGGAGGGCCCCAGATACGCAGTATTTT. Its protein product is CASSSSAGRAPDTQYF. The variable domain in full, completed from reference TRBV7-2 and TRBJ2-3, reads GAGVSQSPSNKVTEKGKDVELRCDPISGHTALYWYRQSLGQGLEFLIYFQGNSAPDKSGLPSDRFSAERTGGSVSTLTIQRTQQEDSAVYLCASSSSAGRAPDTQYFGPGTRLTVL.

The table lists this clonotype with many counts. The chain uses TRBV6-1 and TRBJ2-3; D gene ambiguous. Trimming removed 6 bases at V and 2 bases at J, with 9 bases between. This CDR3 region has 13 residues. Per the germline V gene, CDR1 is MNHNS and CDR2 is SASEGT. The CDR3 reads CASRRLITDTQYF. The DNA for the CDR3 is TGTGCCAGCAGACGGCTAATCACAGATACGCAGTATTTT.

This chain connects TRBV28 to TRBJ2-4, with D possibly matching TRBD2 (5 bases). V shed 5 bases and J shed 0 bases, with 11 bases lying between them. The CDR3 length is 15 residues. The germline V gene encodes CDR1 MDHEN and CDR2 SYDVKM. CDR3 coding DNA: TGTGCCAGCAGTCTCGGGGTCCTAGCCAAAAACATTCAGTACTTC. Translated, it gives CASSLGVLAKNIQYF. The variable domain in full, with the rest retrieved from reference TRBV28 and TRBJ2-4, is DVKVTQSSRYLVKRTGEKVFLECVQDMDHENMFWYRQDPGLGLRLIYFSYDVKMKEKGDIPEGYSVSREKKERFSLILESASTNQTSMYLCASSLGVLAKNIQYFGAGTRLSVL.

The chain carries TRBV10-3 and TRBJ1-5; D might be TRBD1 (6 bases). Looked up from germline, CDR1 is ENHRY and CDR2 is SYGVKD. The CDR3 has 13 residues. Between the trimmed V and J ends, which lost 4 bases and 5 bases, there was a span of 9 bases. CDR3: CAISVDRDQPQHF. The DNA of the CDR3 is TGTGCCATCAGTGTGGACAGAGATCAGCCCCAGCATTTT.

Note on this clonotype: Its ends do not fully match the called genes, so a read error is possible. Written as DNA, the CDR3 is TGTGCCAGCAGCCAAGATGAATGCAGACGTATCTTC. The encoded protein is CASSQDECRRIF. This chain links TRBV3-1 with TRBJ2-7; D is uncertain. The CDR3 totals 12 residues. Germline V gene sequence: CDR1 LGHDT, CDR2 YNNKEL (reference sequence).